Detailed here is one T cell receptor (beta chain). Its antigen remains unknown. The germline V and J ends were trimmed by 0 bases and 2 bases, with 8 bases remaining between them. Germline lookup yields CDR1 SGHKS and CDR2 YYEKEE (reference sequence). This CDR3 has 14 amino acids. TCRdb's copy holds only in-frame clones and misses some; the assay was immunoSEQ multiplex PCR. This sample yields under 25,000 clones, of which around four fifths are seen a single time; almost 30% belongs to the top ten. This sample is part of a study of OX40 agonist ivuxolimab in advanced cancers. Whole-study context: The dose-escalation cohort had hepatocellular carcinoma, melanoma, renal cell or head and neck cancer. A partial response was reached by three patients: one with hepatocellular carcinoma and two with cutaneous melanoma.

The study's findings and limits: Near-lowest levels of clonal expansion characterized partial responders at 0.1-3.0 mg/kg. With doses of 0.1 to 3.0 mg/kg, CD4+ and CD8+ blood T cells had undergone clonal expansion by week 6.

The chain is built from TRBV5-5 and TRBJ1-2, with D unclear. This clonotype was sampled from an adult with an advanced solid tumor such as melanoma, head and neck, liver or kidney cancer. The material sequenced was CD4+ or CD8+ T cells sorted from blood, taken in a trial of the OX40 agonist ivuxolimab. CDR3 amino acids: CASSLVGGNYGYTF. The CDR3 bases are TGTGCCAGCAGCTTGGTTGGAGGGAACTATGGCTACACCTTC.